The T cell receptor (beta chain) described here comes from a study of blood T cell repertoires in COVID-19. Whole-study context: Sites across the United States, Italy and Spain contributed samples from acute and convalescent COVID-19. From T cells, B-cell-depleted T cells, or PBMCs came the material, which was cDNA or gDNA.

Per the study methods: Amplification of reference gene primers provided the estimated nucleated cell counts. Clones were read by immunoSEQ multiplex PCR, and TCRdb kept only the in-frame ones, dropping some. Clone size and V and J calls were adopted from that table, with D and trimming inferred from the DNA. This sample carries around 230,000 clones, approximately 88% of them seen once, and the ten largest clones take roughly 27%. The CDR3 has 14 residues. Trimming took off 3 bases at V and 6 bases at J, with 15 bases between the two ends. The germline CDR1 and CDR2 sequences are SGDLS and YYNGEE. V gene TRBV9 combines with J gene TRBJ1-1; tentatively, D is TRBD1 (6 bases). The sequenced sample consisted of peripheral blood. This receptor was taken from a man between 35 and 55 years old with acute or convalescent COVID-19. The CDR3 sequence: CASSAGQTIAEAFF. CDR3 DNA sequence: TGTGCCAGCAGCGCCGGACAGACGATAGCTGAAGCTTTCTTT.